This TCR beta chain was sequenced in a study of lymphopenia after photon versus proton radiotherapy. The CDR3 totals 16 residues. Germline trimming cut 1 base from V and 5 bases from J; bases unmatched to any gene: 2. The V gene's germline CDR1 is LNHNV and CDR2 YYDKDF (reference sequence). Study-wide findings and caveats: Larger post-nadir TCR diversity loss correlated inversely with survival in deceased patients. Better survival with proton therapy was suggested as possible, not demonstrated. After lymphocyte nadir, photon-treated repertoires showed oligoclonal expansion, especially CD8+ Temra.

This table comes from immunoSEQ multiplex PCR, and its TCRdb copy is limited to in-frame clones, with some not included. In the table there are thousands of clones, around nine tenths of which are singletons. About this clone: The antigen remains undetermined.

This TCR was sampled from a man older than 75 with cholangiocarcinoma. This chain uses TRBV15 with TRBJ1-6, with TRBD1 matching 10 bases. This sample comprised peripheral blood, obtained from a patient treated with photon-based radiotherapy. In nucleotides, the CDR3 is TGTGCCACCAGCAGAGGGACAGGGGGGAATAATTCACCCCTCCACTTT. Translation gives CATSRGTGGNNSPLHF. The whole variable domain, filled in from reference TRBV15 and TRBJ1-6, reads DAMVIQNPRYQVTQFGKPVTLSCSQTLNHNVMYWYQQKSSQAPKLLFHYYDKDFNNEADTPDNFQSRRPNTSFCFLDIRSPGLGDTAMYLCATSRGTGGNNSPLHFGNGTRLTVT.